The 28 T cell receptor beta chains listed next were all sequenced from one sample in a study of T cell changes during pregnancy in multiple sclerosis. TCRdb's copy holds only in-frame clones and misses some; the assay was immunoSEQ multiplex PCR. The sample lists about 59,000 clones, 93% occurring once. Material: CD8+ T cells from peripheral blood mononuclear cells, obtained in the third trimester of pregnancy. The source is a female donor with multiple sclerosis, enrolled in a pregnancy study.

This sequence joins TRBV7-6 and TRBJ2-1; D unresolved. This CDR3 contains 14 residues. The germline CDR1 and CDR2 sequences are SGHVS and FNYEAQ. V lost 5 bases and J lost 4, with 12 bases in between. The DNA for the CDR3 is TGTGCCAGCAGCCTAGATGCAGAATACAATGAGCAGTTCTTC. It translates to CASSLDAEYNEQFF.

This chain joins TRBV4-1 and TRBJ2-7, with D possibly TRBD2 on 6 matching bases. From germline, CDR1 is MGHRA and CDR2 YSYEKL. This CDR3 contains 15 residues. Trimming left V 4 bases short and J 2 bases short, with 15 bases between. CDR3 DNA sequence: TGCGCCAGCAGCCTCAGGGAGGTCGGAACCTACGAGCAGTACTTC. Translating it yields CASSLREVGTYEQYF.

This chain uses TRBV7-9 with TRBJ2-7; 10 positions agree with TRBD2. Germline lookup yields CDR1 SEHNR and CDR2 FQNEAQ (reference sequence). Losses at the gene ends were 5 bases for V and 0 bases for J; bases not matched to a gene: 4. CDR3 length: 15 amino acids. This CDR3 is CASSQASGSSYEQYF. CDR3 nucleotides: TGTGCCAGCAGCCAAGCTAGCGGGAGCTCCTACGAGCAGTACTTC.

The V call is TRBV4-3, the J call TRBJ2-7; D possibly corresponds to TRBD2 (6 bases). The CDR3 has 14 residues. Trimming left V 5 bases short and J 2 bases short, with 13 bases between. CDR1 and CDR2 from the germline V gene are LGHNA and YSLEER. CDR3 nucleotide sequence: TGCGCCAGCAGCGCCCTAGCGACCACCTACGAGCAGTACTTC. Translation: CASSALATTYEQYF.

The chain carries TRBV28 and TRBJ1-5, with D possibly being TRBD1 (5 bases). The V and J ends lost 2 bases and 7 bases respectively, with 15 bases between them. The length of the CDR3 is 15 residues. CDR1 is MDHEN and CDR2 is SYDVKM in the germline V gene. The DNA of the CDR3 is TGTGCCAGCAGTTTAGTTCAGGGAGGTCGGCAGCCCCAGCATTTT. Amino acids: CASSLVQGGRQPQHF.

This chain joins TRBV11-3 and TRBJ2-6; 12 nucleotides match TRBD1. CDR3 length: 17 amino acids. The J segment lost 4 bases and the V segment lost 3 bases, leaving 4 bases of the junction unmatched. CDR1 is SGHNT and CDR2 is YENEEA in the germline V gene. Here the CDR3 DNA reads TGTGCCAGCAGCTTGGGACAGGGGGCGGCCGGGGCCAACGTCCTGACTTTC. Protein: CASSLGQGAAGANVLTF.

This clone has only a few counts. The rearrangement joins TRBV6-1 to TRBJ1-4; the match to TRBD1 covers 8 bases. The CDR3 spans 15 residues. Germline CDR1 MNHNS, CDR2 SASEGT. V lost 2 bases and J lost 7; bases outside the gene matches: 6. CDR3 residues: CASSELGQGSEKLFF. For the CDR3, the DNA is TGTGCCAGCAGTGAACTTGGACAGGGAAGTGAAAAACTGTTTTTT.

CDR3 sequence (DNA): TGTGCCAGTAGTATTAACAGGGGGACTGAAGCTTTCTTT. Translated: CASSINRGTEAFF. The V call is TRBV19, the J call TRBJ1-1; 8 nucleotides match TRBD1. Trimming took 3 bases from V and 5 from J; bases not matched to a gene: 2. Germline V CDR1 and CDR2: LNHDA, SQIVND (reference sequence). This CDR3 is built from 13 residues.

The CDR3 reads CASSIDRDRTYNEQFF. The CDR3 DNA is TGTGCCAGTAGTATAGACCGGGACAGAACCTACAATGAGCAGTTCTTC. V usage is TRBV19 and J usage is TRBJ2-1, with 7 bases fitting TRBD1. Germline CDR1 reads LNHDA; CDR2 reads SQIVND (reference sequence). CDR3 length: 16 residues. V lost 0 bases and J lost 2; bases outside the gene matches: 4.

The V gene is TRBV5-4, the J gene TRBJ2-6; D not certain. The CDR3 has 13 residues. Germline CDR1 SGHNT, CDR2 YYREEE (reference sequence). Trimming took off 2 bases at V and 4 bases at J, with 4 bases between the two ends. CDR3 nucleotides: TGTGCCAGCAGCTTATTAGGGGCCAACGTCCTGACTTTC. It codes for CASSLLGANVLTF.

This chain links TRBV5-4 with TRBJ1-4; 8 nucleotides align to TRBD1. There are 16 residues in the CDR3. Germline V gives CDR1 SGHNT, CDR2 YYREEE (reference sequence). Losses at the gene ends were 4 bases for V and 8 bases for J; bases not matched to a gene: 13. CDR3 coding DNA: TGTGCCAGCAGCACTTGGGGGGTGACAGGGGAAGAAAAACTGTTTTTT. Its translation: CASSTWGVTGEEKLFF.

The chain links TRBV9 to TRBJ2-3, with TRBD1 identical over 9 bases. Germline V gives CDR1 SGDLS, CDR2 YYNGEE. The J segment lost 5 bases and the V segment lost 1 base, leaving 8 bases of the junction unmatched. The CDR3 contains 16 residues. Here the CDR3 DNA reads TGTGCCAGCAGCGTACCCGGACAGGGGATGTTAGATACGCAGTATTTT. It yields the protein CASSVPGQGMLDTQYF. Together with reference TRBV9 and TRBJ2-3, the CDR3 gives the full variable domain: DSGVTQTPKHLITATGQRVTLRCSPRSGDLSVYWYQQSLDQGLQFLIQYYNGEERAKGNILERFSAQQFPDLHSELNLSSLELGDSALYFCASSVPGQGMLDTQYFGPGTRLTVL.

This clone has just one count. The V call is TRBV5-1, the J call TRBJ2-7; 7 bases agree with TRBD2. The germline V gene encodes CDR1 SGHRS and CDR2 YFSETQ. V shed 3 bases, J shed 2 bases, and the junction held 11 bases outside the gene matches. This CDR3 has 16 residues. This chain's CDR3 is CASSSPYTGGPYEQYF. The DNA for the CDR3 is TGCGCCAGCAGCTCCCCGTACACGGGAGGCCCCTACGAGCAGTACTTC.

This chain connects TRBV10-3 to TRBJ2-1, with D maybe TRBD2 (5 bases). Germline CDR1 ENHRY, CDR2 SYGVKD. The V end lost 3 bases, the J end lost 8 bases, and 11 bases lay between the germline ends. The CDR3 contains 13 residues. The CDR3 spells CAISENMGDEQFF. As DNA, the CDR3 is TGTGCCATCAGTGAAAATATGGGAGATGAGCAGTTCTTC.

The chain links TRBV6-1 to TRBJ2-2; TRBD1 aligns across 7 bases. V shed 4 bases and J 0 bases; nucleotides not matched to a gene: 5. The length of the CDR3 is 16 residues. Germline V gene sequence: CDR1 MNHNS, CDR2 SASEGT. This chain's CDR3 is CASSVLGTANTGELFF. As DNA, the CDR3 is TGTGCCAGCAGTGTCCTGGGGACAGCGAACACCGGGGAGCTGTTTTTT.

The chain joins TRBV27 to TRBJ2-6, with no clear D. Trimming stripped 2 bases from V and 0 bases from J, with 5 bases between. CDR1 is MNHEY and CDR2 is SMNVEV in the germline V gene (reference sequence). This CDR3 is 15 amino acids long. The CDR3 loop is CASSLLLSGANVLTF. CDR3 DNA: TGTGCCAGCAGTTTACTACTCTCTGGGGCCAACGTCCTGACTTTC.

The V gene is TRBV28, the J gene TRBJ2-1, with TRBD2 identical over 7 bases. Per germline, CDR1 MDHEN and CDR2 SYDVKM. With 4 bases clipped from V and 1 base from J, the junction kept 7 bases outside the gene matches. The CDR3 covers 16 residues. The CDR3 reads CASSSPAGASYNEQFF. Written as DNA, the CDR3 is TGTGCCAGCAGTTCCCCGGCGGGAGCGTCCTACAATGAGCAGTTCTTC.

The rearrangement links TRBV5-5 to TRBJ2-7; tentatively, D is TRBD2 (5 bases). CDR3 length: 15 amino acids. Germline lookup yields CDR1 SGHKS and CDR2 YYEKEE (reference sequence). V lost 1 base to trimming and J lost 2 bases, with 13 bases between them. The CDR3 reads CASSLRASSTYEQYF. The CDR3 DNA follows: TGTGCCAGCAGCTTGCGCGCTAGCTCCACCTACGAGCAGTACTTC.

Turning to this clone: Germline is not matched at one junction end, which may reflect a read error. The rearrangement joins TRBV27 to TRBJ2-2, with 8 bases fitting TRBD2. The CDR3 contains 16 residues. Germline assignment: CDR1 MNHEY and CDR2 SMNVEV (reference sequence). CDR3 bases: TGTGCCAGCAGTCTATCAGCGGGAGTGGGCACCGGGGAGCTGTTTTTT. It is translated as CASSLSAGVGTGELFF.

This chain links TRBV5-1 with TRBJ2-7; 10 nucleotides match TRBD2. Germline V gene sequence: CDR1 SGHRS, CDR2 YFSETQ. The CDR3 is 15 amino acids. Germline trimming cut 4 bases from V and 4 bases from J; bases unmatched to any gene: 8. The CDR3 sequence: CASSTSSGSGYEQYF. Here the CDR3 DNA reads TGCGCCAGCAGCACTTCTAGCGGGAGTGGATACGAGCAGTACTTC.

The CDR3 reads CASSPSRGGISAEAFF. CDR3 nucleotides: TGTGCCAGCAGCCCCTCTCGGGGGGGAATTTCGGCTGAAGCTTTCTTT. The chain couples TRBV28 to TRBJ1-1; weak D call: TRBD1 (5 bases). The CDR3 runs to 16 residues. The V end was cut by 6 bases, the J end by 6 bases, with 23 bases between. Germline CDR1 and CDR2: MDHEN and SYDVKM.

The chain employs TRBV21-1 and TRBJ1-3. TRBV21-1 counts as a pseudogene. The CDR3 spans 15 residues. CDR3 amino acids: CASSKGSVVENTIYF. CDR3 coding DNA: TGTGCCAGCAGCAAAGGGTCGGTGGTCGAAAACACCATATATTTT.

The CDR3 loop is CASGTGRATEAFF. The DNA of the CDR3 is TGTGCCAGCGGGACAGGGCGGGCCACTGAAGCTTTCTTT. V gene TRBV2 combines with J gene TRBJ1-1, with 9 bases lining up with TRBD1. Germline V gene lookup returns CDR1 SNHLY and CDR2 FYNNEI. The V gene end was trimmed by 8 bases and the J gene end by 4 bases; junction bases not matched to a gene: 5. CDR3 length: 13 residues.

This chain links TRBV11-2 with TRBJ2-5; TRBD1 might be the D (5 bases). V was pared by 4 bases and J by 5 bases, with 14 bases between. The CDR3 totals 14 residues. CDR1 is SGHAT, CDR2 FQNNGV, per germline. The CDR3 reads CASSSGARMETQYF. DNA for the CDR3: TGTGCCAGCAGCTCTGGGGCTCGAATGGAGACCCAGTACTTC. Full variable domain (rest looked up from reference TRBV11-2 and TRBJ2-5): EAGVAQSPRYKIIEKRQSVAFWCNPISGHATLYWYQQILGQGPKLLIQFQNNGVVDDSQLPKDRFSAERLKGVDSTLKIQPAKLEDSAVYLCASSSGARMETQYFGPGTRLLVL.

V and J are TRBV20-1 and TRBJ1-2; D remains ambiguous. CDR3 length equals 10 residues. From germline, CDR1 is DFQATT and CDR2 SNEGSKA (reference sequence). V lost 1 base to trimming and J lost 8 bases, with 5 bases between them. CDR3: CSARGRGYTF. As DNA, the CDR3 is TGCAGTGCTAGAGGCCGGGGCTACACCTTC.

The genes are TRBV2 and TRBJ1-6; the match to TRBD1 covers 7 bases. Germline V gene lookup returns CDR1 SNHLY and CDR2 FYNNEI. This CDR3 spans 15 amino acids. V gave up 0 bases and J gave up 13 bases; unmatched junction bases: 9. CDR3: CASSEAKGAGNPLHF. The CDR3 DNA sequence: TGTGCCAGCAGTGAAGCGAAGGGGGCAGGAAACCCCCTCCACTTT.

Here the CDR3 reads CASSFTYNEQFF. The DNA of the CDR3 is TGCGCCAGCAGCTTCACCTACAATGAGCAGTTCTTC. V and J are TRBV5-1 and TRBJ2-1; D is unclear. The CDR3 runs to 12 residues. With 2 bases removed from V and 2 bases from J, the gap between germline ends came to 2 bases. Germline assignment: CDR1 SGHRS and CDR2 YFSETQ. The full variable domain, its missing parts supplied by reference TRBV5-1 and TRBJ2-1, is KAGVTQTPRYLIKTRGQQVTLSCSPISGHRSVSWYQQTPGQGLQFLFEYFSETQRNKGNFPGRFSGRQFSNSRSEMNVSTLELGDSALYLCASSFTYNEQFFGPGTRLTVL.

The rearrangement links TRBV25-1 to TRBJ2-2; perhaps TRBD1 as D (6 bases). The CDR3 spans 15 residues. Germline lookup yields CDR1 MGHDK and CDR2 SYGVNS. Trimming pared 2 bases from V and 4 bases from J, leaving 11 bases between. For the CDR3, the DNA is TGTGCCAGCAGTGAACCCCAGGGGTTCACCGGGGAGCTGTTTTTT. The encoded protein is CASSEPQGFTGELFF.